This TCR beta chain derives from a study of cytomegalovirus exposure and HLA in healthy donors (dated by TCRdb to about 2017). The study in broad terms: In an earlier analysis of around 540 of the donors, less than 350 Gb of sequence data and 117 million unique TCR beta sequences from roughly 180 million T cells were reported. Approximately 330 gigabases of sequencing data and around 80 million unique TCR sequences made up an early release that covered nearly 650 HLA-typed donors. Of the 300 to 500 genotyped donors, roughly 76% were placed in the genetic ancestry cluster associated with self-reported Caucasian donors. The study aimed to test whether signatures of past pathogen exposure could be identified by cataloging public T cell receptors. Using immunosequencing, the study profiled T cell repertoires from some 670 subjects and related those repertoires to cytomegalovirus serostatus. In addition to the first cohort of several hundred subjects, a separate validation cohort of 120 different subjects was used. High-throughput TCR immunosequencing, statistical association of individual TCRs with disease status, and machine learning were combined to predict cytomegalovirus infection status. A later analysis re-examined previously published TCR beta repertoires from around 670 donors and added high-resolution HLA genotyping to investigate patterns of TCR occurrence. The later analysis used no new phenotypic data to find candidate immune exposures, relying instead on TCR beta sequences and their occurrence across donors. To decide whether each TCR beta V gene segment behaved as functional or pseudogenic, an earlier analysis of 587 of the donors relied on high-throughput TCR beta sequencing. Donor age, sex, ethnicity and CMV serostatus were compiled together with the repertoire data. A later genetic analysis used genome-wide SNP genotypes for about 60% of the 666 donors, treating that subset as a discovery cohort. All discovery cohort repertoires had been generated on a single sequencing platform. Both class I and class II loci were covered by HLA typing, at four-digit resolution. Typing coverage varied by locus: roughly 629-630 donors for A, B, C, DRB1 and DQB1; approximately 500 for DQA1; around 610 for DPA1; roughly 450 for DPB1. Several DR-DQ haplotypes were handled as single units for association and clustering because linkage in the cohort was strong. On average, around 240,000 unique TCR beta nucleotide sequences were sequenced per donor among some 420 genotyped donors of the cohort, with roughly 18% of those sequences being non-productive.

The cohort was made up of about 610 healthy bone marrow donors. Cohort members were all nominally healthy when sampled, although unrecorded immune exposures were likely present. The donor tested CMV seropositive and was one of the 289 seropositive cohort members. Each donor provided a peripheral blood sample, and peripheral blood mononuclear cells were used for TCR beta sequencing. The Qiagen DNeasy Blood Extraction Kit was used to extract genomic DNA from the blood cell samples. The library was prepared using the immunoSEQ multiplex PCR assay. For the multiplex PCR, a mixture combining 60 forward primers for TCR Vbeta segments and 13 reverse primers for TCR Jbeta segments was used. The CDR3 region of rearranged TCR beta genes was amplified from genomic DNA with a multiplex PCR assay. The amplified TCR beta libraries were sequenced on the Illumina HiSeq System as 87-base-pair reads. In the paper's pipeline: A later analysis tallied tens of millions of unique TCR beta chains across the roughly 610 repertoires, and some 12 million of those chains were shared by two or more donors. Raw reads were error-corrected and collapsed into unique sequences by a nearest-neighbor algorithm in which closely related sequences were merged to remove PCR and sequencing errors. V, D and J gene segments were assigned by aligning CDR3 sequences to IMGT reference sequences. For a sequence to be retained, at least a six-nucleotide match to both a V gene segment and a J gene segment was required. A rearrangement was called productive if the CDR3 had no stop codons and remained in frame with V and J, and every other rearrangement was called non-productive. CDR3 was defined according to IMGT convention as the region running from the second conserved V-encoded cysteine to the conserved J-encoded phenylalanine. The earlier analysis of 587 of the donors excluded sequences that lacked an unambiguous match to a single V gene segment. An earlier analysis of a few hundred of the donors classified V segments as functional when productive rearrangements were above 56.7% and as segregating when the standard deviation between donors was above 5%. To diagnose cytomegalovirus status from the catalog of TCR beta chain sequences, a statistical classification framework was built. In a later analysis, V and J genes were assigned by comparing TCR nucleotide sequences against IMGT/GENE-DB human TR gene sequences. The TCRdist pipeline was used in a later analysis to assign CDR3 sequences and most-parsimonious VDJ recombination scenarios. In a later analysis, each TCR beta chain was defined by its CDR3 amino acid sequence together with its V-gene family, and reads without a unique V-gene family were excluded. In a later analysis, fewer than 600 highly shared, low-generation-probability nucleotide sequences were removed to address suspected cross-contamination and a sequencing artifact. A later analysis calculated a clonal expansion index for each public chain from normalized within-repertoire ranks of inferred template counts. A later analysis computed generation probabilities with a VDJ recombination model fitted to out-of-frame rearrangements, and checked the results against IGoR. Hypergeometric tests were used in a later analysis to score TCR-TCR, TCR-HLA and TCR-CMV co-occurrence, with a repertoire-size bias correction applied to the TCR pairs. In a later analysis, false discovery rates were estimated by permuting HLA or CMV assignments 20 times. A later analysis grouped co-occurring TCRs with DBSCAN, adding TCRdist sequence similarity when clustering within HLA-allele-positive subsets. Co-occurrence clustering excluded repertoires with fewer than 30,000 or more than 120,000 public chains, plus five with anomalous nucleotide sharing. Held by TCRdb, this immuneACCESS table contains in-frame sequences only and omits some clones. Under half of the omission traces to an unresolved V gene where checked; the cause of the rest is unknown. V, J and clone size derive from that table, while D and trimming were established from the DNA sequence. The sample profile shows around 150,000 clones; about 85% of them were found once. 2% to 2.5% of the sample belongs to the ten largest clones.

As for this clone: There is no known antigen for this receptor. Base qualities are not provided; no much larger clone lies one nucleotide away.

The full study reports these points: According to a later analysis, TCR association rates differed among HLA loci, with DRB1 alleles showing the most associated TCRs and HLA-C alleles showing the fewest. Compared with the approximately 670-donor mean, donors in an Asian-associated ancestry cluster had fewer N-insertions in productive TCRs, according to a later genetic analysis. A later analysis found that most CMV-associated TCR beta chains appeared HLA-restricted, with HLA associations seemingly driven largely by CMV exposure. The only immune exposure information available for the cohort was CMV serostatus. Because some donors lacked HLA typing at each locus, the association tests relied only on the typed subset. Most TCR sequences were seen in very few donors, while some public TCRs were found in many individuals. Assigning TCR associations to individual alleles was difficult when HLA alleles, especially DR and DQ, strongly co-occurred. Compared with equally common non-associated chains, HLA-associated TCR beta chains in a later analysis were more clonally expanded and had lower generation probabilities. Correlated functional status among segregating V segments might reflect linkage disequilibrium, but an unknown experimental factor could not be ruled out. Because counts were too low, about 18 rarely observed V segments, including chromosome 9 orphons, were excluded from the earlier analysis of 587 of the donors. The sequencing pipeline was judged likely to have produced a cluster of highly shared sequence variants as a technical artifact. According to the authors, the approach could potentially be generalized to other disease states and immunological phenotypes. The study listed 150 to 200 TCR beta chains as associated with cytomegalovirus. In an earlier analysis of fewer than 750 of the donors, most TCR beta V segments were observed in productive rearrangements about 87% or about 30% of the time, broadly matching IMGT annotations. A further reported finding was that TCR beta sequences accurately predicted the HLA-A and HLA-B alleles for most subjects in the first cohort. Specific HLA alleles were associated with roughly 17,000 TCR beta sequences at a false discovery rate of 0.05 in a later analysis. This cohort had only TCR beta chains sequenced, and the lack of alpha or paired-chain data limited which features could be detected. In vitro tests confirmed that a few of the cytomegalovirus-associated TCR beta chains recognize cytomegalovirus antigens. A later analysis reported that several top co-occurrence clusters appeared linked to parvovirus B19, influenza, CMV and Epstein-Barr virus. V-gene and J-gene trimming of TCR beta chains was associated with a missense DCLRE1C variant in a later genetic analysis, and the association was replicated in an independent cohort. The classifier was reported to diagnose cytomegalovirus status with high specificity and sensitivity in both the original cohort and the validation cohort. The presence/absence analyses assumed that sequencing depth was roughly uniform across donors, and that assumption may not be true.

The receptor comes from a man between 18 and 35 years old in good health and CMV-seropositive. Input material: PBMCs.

The sequenced DNA is TGCGCCAGCAGCCAAGACAGGGGGACGAGTTCACCCCTCCACTTT. Its protein reads: CASSQDRGTSSPLHF. The chain joins TRBV4-3 to TRBJ1-6; 7 bases in the middle match TRBD1. The CDR3 numbers 15 residues from cysteine through phenylalanine. Only the CDR3 part of the read is kept: 45 bases, read in frame from the first base. At the junction V is shortened by 0 bases and J by 9 bases; bases outside the gene matches: 5. CDR1 and CDR2 were assigned from the germline V gene as LGHNA and YSLEER.